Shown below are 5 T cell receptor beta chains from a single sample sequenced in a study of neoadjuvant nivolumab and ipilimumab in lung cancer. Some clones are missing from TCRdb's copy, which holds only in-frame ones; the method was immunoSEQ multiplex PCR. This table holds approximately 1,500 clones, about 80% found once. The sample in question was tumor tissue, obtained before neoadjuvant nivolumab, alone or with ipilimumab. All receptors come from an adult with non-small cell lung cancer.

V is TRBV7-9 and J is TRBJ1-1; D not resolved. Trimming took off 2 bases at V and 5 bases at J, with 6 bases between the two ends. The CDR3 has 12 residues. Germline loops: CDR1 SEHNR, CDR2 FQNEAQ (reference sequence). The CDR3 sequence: CASSLMGTEAFF. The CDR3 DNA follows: TGTGCCAGCAGCTTAATGGGGACTGAAGCTTTCTTT.

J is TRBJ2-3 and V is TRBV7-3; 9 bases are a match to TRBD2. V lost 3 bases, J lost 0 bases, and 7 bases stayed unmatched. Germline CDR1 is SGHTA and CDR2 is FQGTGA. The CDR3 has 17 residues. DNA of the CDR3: TGTGCCAGCAGCTTGGCGGGAGGGCCCTCTAGCACAGATACGCAGTATTTT. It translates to CASSLAGGPSSTDTQYF.

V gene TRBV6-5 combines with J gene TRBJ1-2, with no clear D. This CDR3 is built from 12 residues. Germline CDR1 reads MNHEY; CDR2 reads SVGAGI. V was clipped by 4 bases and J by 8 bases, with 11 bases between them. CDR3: CASSSASGGYTF. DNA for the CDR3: TGTGCCAGCAGTTCCGCGTCGGGCGGCTACACCTTC.

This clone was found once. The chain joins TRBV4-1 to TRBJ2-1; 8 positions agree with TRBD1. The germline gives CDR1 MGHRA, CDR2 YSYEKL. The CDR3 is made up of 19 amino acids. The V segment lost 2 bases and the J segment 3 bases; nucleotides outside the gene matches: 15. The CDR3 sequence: CASSQRGQGSPSGYNEQFF. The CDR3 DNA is TGCGCCAGCAGCCAACGCGGACAGGGCTCGCCCTCGGGCTACAATGAGCAGTTCTTC.

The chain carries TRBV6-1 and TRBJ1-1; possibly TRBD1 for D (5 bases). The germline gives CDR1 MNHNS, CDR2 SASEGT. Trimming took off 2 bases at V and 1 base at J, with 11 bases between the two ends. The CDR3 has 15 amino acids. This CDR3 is CASSEMGGPNTEAFF. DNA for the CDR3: TGTGCCAGCAGTGAAATGGGGGGACCGAACACTGAAGCTTTCTTT.